This T cell receptor beta chain was obtained from a study of control samples from healthy donors and cancer patients. CDR1 MDHEN and CDR2 SYDVKM come from the germline V gene. V lost 6 bases and J lost 1; bases outside the gene matches: 4. This CDR3 is built from 16 residues. This clone was recorded only once. Generated by immunoSEQ multiplex PCR, the TCRdb table keeps only in-frame clones and is missing some. The sample holds some 150,000 clones, around 91% seen once. This receptor was taken from a woman aged 25 to 39 in good health. The chain joins TRBV28 to TRBJ2-3, with TRBD2 matching 13 bases. The sample was blood. The chain's CDR3 is CASSTSGRGGTDTQYF. As DNA, the CDR3 is TGTGCCAGCAGCACTAGCGGGAGGGGGGGCACAGATACGCAGTATTTT.